This T cell receptor beta chain derives from a study of shared clonotypes between healthy human individuals. This CDR3 region has 14 residues. With 1 base removed from V and 7 bases from J, the gap between germline ends came to 13 bases. The V gene's germline CDR1 is MGHRA and CDR2 YSYEKL. The repertoire was sequenced with immunoSEQ multiplex PCR; TCRdb's copy has only in-frame clones and lacks some. The repertoire holds just over 2,000,000 clones, with approximately 94% as singletons. The naive CD8 fraction comprised CD45RO-negative cells positively selected for CCR7 and excluded terminally differentiated effector memory CD45RA+ cells.

The origin of this receptor is a man between 18 and 29 years old in good health. The chain combines TRBV4-1 with TRBJ2-5, with D possibly matching TRBD2 (6 bases). The sequenced sample consisted of naive CD8+ T cells sorted from blood. CDR3 sequence reads: CASSQGLGGWTQYF. Here the CDR3 DNA reads TGCGCCAGCAGCCAAGGACTGGGGGGATGGACCCAGTACTTC.